The 10 T cell receptor beta chains listed next were all sequenced from one sample in a study of blood T cell repertoires in COVID-19 (dated by TCRdb to about 2020). Libraries were built with the immunoSEQ multiplex PCR assay. TCRdb holds this immuneACCESS table with in-frame rearrangements only. Some clones are missing; in checked studies, unresolved V genes explain under half, and the rest has no known cause. The sample table lists nearly 95,000 clones, about 80% of them with a count of one. In total, the top ten clones hold 16% of the sample. The sequenced sample was peripheral blood. These receptors originate from a human donor in a cohort sampled during active COVID-19.

V is TRBV18 and J is TRBJ2-1, with TRBD2 matching 7 bases. Trimming removed 6 bases from V and 7 bases from J; junction bases left unmatched: 12. Germline V gene lookup returns CDR1 KGHSH and CDR2 LQKENI. This CDR3 is built from 15 residues. Written as DNA, the CDR3 is TGTGCCAGCTCCCAAAGCGGGACCTCGGAAAATGAGCAGTTCTTC. Translation: CASSQSGTSENEQFF. Full variable domain (remainder filled in from reference TRBV18 and TRBJ2-1): NAGVMQNPRHLVRRRGQEARLRCSPMKGHSHVYWYRQLPEEGLKFMVYLQKENIIDESGMPKERFSAEFPKEGPSILRIQQVVRGDSAAYFCASSQSGTSENEQFFGPGTRLTVL.

The chain recombines TRBV28 with TRBJ1-2, with a weak D call TRBD1 (5 bases). The CDR3 contains 12 residues. Trimming took 6 bases from V and 3 from J, leaving 8 bases between them. Per the germline V gene, CDR1 is MDHEN and CDR2 is SYDVKM. The CDR3 coding sequence is TGTGCCAGCAGACAGGTTGACTATGGCTACACCTTC. It yields the protein CASRQVDYGYTF.

This sequence joins TRBV18 and TRBJ1-2; D possibly corresponds to TRBD1 (5 bases). The V end lost 6 bases, the J end lost 4 bases, and 12 bases lay between the germline ends. This CDR3 region has 13 residues. Per germline, CDR1 KGHSH and CDR2 LQKENI. CDR3 protein: CASSNRGGYGYTF. CDR3 DNA sequence: TGTGCCAGCTCTAACCGGGGGGGCTATGGCTACACCTTC.

This clone was observed once. CDR3: CASSPPTAAHTEAFF. The CDR3 nucleotides read TGTGCCAGCAGTCCACCGACAGCAGCCCACACTGAAGCTTTCTTT. This sequence joins TRBV3-1 (or the pseudogene TRBV3-2) and TRBJ1-1; tentatively, D is TRBD1 (5 bases). The CDR3 sequence is 15 residues long. Germline loops: CDR1 LGHDT, CDR2 YNNKEL (reference sequence). V dropped 6 bases and J dropped 3 bases, with 17 bases sitting between them.

V usage is TRBV28 and J usage is TRBJ1-1, with 7 bases lining up with TRBD1. CDR3 length equals 14 residues. The V segment lost 6 bases and the J segment 1 base; nucleotides outside the gene matches: 5. CDR1 and CDR2 from the germline V gene are MDHEN and SYDVKM. DNA of the CDR3: TGTGCCAGCAGCCCGAGGACAGGGAACACTGAAGCTTTCTTT. Translated: CASSPRTGNTEAFF.

The sample holds a few counts of this clone. This chain uses TRBV15 with TRBJ2-1; 8 bases are a match to TRBD2. Losses at the gene ends were 5 bases for V and 10 bases for J; bases not matched to a gene: 10. This CDR3 is built from 14 residues. CDR1 LNHNV and CDR2 YYDKDF come from the germline V gene (reference sequence). The CDR3 region is CATSEESGSGEQFF. CDR3 DNA sequence: TGTGCCACCAGCGAAGAGAGCGGGAGCGGCGAGCAGTTCTTC.

The V gene is TRBV7-8, the J gene TRBJ1-1; D remains unclear. Germline CDR1 SGHVS, CDR2 FQNEAQ. The V end was cut by 3 bases, the J end by 2 bases, with 13 bases between. This CDR3 region has 15 residues. CDR3 residues: CASSFRGVLNTEAFF. The CDR3 coding sequence is TGTGCCAGCAGCTTCCGCGGGGTCCTTAACACTGAAGCTTTCTTT.

The chain is built from TRBV24-1 and TRBJ2-5; 8 nucleotides agree with TRBD1. The CDR3 is 15 amino acids. The J segment lost 5 bases and the V segment lost 1 base, leaving 5 bases of the junction unmatched. Germline V gene data show CDR1 as KGHDR and CDR2 as SFDVKD. This chain's CDR3 is CATSDLGQGRETQYF. As DNA, the CDR3 is TGTGCCACCAGTGATTTAGGACAGGGCCGGGAGACCCAGTACTTC.

The V and J genes are TRBV6-6 and TRBJ1-4, with TRBD1 identical over 8 bases. V was pared by 6 bases and J by 7 bases, with 10 bases of the junction left unmatched. This CDR3 contains 15 residues. The germline V gene encodes CDR1 MNHNY and CDR2 SVGAGI (reference sequence). The DNA for the CDR3 is TGTGCCAGCAGGGCAGACAGGGGTTTTTTTGAAAAACTGTTTTTT. It translates to CASRADRGFFEKLFF.

The J gene is TRBJ2-1, the V gene TRBV6-5, with 8 bases fitting TRBD2. The CDR3 has 15 residues. V trimming: 4 bases; J trimming: 6 bases; junction bases outside the gene matches: 8. Germline CDR1 reads MNHEY; CDR2 reads SVGAGI. The CDR3 bases are TGTGCCAGCAGTTTCCTAGCGGGTACTCCCAATGAGCAGTTCTTC. It yields the protein CASSFLAGTPNEQFF.